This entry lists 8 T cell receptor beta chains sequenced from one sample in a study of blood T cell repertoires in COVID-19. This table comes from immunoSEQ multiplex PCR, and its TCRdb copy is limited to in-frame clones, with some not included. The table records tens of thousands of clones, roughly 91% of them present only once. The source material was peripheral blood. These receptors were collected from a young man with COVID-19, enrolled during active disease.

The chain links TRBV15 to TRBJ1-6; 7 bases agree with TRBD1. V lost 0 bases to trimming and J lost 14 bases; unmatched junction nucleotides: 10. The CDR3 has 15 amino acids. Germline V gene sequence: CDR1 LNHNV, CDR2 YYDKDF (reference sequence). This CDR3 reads CATSRDDRAYSALHF. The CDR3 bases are TGTGCCACCAGCAGAGATGACAGGGCCTATTCGGCCCTCCACTTT.

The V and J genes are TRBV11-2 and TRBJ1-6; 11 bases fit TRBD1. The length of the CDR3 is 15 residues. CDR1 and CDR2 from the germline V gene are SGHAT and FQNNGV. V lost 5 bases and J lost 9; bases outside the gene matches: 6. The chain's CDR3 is CASSPRTGGGSPLHF. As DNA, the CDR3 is TGTGCCAGCAGCCCCCGGACAGGGGGCGGTTCACCCCTCCACTTT. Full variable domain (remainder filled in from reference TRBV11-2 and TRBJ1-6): EAGVAQSPRYKIIEKRQSVAFWCNPISGHATLYWYQQILGQGPKLLIQFQNNGVVDDSQLPKDRFSAERLKGVDSTLKIQPAKLEDSAVYLCASSPRTGGGSPLHFGNGTRLTVT.

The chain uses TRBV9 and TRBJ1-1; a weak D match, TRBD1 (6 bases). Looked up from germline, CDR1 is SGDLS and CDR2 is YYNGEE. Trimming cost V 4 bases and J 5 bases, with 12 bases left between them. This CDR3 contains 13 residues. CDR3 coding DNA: TGTGCCAGCAGCACAAACCAGGGGACTGAAGCTTTCTTT. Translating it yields CASSTNQGTEAFF.

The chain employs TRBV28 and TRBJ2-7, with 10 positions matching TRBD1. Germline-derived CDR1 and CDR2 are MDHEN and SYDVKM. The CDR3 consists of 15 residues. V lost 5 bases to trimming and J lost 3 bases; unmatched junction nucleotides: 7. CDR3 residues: CASSRPGQGSYEQYF. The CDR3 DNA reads TGTGCCAGCAGTCGTCCGGGACAGGGGAGCTACGAGCAGTACTTC.

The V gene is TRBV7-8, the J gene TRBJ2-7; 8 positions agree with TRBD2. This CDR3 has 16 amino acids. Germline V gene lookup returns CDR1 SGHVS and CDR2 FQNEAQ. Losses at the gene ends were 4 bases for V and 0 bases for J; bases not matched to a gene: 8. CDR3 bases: TGTGCCAGCAGCTCCCGAGCGGGAGCCCTCTCCTACGAGCAGTACTTC. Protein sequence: CASSSRAGALSYEQYF.

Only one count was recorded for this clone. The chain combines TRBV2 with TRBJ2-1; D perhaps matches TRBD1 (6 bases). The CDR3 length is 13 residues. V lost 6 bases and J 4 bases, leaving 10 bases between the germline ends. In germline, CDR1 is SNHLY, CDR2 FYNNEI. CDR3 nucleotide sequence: TGTGCCAGCAGAAACAGGGCATACAATGAGCAGTTCTTC. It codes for CASRNRAYNEQFF. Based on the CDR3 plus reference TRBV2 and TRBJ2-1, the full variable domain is EPEVTQTPSHQVTQMGQEVILRCVPISNHLYFYWYRQILGQKVEFLVSFYNNEISEKSEIFDDQFSVERPDGSNFTLKIRSTKLEDSAMYFCASRNRAYNEQFFGPGTRLTVL.

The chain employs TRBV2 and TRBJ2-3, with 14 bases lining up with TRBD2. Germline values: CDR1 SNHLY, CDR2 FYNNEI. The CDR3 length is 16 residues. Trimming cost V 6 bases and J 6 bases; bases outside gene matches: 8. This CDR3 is CASRHGTSGSIDTQYF. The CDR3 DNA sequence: TGTGCCAGCAGACACGGGACTAGCGGGAGCATTGATACGCAGTATTTT.

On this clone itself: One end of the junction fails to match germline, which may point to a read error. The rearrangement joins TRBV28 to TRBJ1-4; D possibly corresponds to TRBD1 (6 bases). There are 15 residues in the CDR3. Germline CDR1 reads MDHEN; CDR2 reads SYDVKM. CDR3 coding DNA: TGTGCCAGCAGTTTAAGGGACCAGGGGTCTGAAAAACTGCTTTTT. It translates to CASSLRDQGSEKLLF.